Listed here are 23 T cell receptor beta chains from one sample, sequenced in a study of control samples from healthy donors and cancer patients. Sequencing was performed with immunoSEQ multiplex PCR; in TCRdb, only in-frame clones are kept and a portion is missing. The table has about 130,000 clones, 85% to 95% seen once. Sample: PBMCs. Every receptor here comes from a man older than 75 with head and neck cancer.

The chain's CDR3 is CASSEPGQAYGYTF. Here the CDR3 DNA reads TGTGCCAGCAGTGAACCGGGACAGGCCTATGGCTACACCTTC. V and J are TRBV25-1 and TRBJ1-2; 8 bases fit TRBD1. Germline V CDR1 and CDR2: MGHDK, SYGVNS. The CDR3 contains 14 residues. Unmatched junction bases numbered 3, after V lost 2 bases and J lost 4 bases.

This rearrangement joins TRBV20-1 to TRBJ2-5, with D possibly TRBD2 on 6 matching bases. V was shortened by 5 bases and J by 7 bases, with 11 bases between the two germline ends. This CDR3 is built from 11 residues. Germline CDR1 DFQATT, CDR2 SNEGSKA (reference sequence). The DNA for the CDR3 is TGCAGTGCTGGCCTCGGGGGGACCCAGTACTTC. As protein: CSAGLGGTQYF.

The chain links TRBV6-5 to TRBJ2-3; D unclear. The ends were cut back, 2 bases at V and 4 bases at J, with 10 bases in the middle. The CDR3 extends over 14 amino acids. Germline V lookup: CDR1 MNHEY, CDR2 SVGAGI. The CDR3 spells CASSYRYGADTQYF. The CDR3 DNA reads TGTGCCAGCAGTTACCGGTATGGGGCAGATACGCAGTATTTT.

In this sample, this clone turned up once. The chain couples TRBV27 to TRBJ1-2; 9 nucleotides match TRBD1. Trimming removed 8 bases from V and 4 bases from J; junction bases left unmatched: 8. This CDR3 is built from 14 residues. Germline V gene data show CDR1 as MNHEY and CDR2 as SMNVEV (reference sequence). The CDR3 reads CASGPGTGFYGYTF. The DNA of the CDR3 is TGTGCCAGCGGCCCCGGGACAGGGTTCTATGGCTACACCTTC.

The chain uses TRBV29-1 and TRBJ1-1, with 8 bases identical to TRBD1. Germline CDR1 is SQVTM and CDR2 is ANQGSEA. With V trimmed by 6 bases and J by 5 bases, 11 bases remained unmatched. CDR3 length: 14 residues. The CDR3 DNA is TGCAGCGTAGGGACAGGTTCCTCTAGGACTGAAGCTTTCTTT. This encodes CSVGTGSSRTEAFF.

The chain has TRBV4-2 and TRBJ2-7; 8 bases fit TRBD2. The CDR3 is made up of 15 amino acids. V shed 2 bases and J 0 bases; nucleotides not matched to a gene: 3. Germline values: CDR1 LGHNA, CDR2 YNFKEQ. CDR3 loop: CASSQRGGPSYEQYF. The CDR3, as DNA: TGTGCCAGCAGCCAACGGGGGGGGCCCTCCTACGAGCAGTACTTC.

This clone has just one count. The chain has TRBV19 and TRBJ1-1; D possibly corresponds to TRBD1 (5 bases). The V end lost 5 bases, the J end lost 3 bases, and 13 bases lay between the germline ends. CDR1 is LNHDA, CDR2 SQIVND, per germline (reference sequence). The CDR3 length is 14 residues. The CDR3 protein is CASSPGRLHTEAFF. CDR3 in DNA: TGTGCCAGTAGTCCGGGACGCCTGCACACTGAAGCTTTCTTT.

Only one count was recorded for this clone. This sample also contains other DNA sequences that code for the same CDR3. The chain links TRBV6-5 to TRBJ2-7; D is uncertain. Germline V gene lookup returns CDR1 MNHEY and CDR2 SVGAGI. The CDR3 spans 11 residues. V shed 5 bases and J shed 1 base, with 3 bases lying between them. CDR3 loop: CASSRSYEQYF. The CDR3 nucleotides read TGTGCCAGCAGTCGTTCCTACGAGCAGTACTTC.

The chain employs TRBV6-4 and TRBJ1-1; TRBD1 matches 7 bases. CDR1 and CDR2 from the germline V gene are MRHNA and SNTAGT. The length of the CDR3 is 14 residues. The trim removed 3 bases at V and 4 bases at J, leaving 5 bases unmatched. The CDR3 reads CASSEHRGSTEAFF. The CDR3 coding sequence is TGTGCCAGCAGTGAGCACAGGGGTAGCACTGAAGCTTTCTTT.

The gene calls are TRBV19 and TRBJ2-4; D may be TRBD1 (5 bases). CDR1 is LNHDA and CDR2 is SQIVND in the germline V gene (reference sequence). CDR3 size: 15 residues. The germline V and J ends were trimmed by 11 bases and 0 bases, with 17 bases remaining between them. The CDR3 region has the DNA TGTGCCGGATCAACAGGCCAAAAAGCCAAAAACATTCAGTACTTC. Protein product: CAGSTGQKAKNIQYF.

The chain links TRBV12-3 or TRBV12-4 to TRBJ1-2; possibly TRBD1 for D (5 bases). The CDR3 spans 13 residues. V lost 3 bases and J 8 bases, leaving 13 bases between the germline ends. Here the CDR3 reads CASSFSGGTGYTF. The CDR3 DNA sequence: TGTGCCAGCAGTTTTTCCGGGGGAACAGGCTACACCTTC.

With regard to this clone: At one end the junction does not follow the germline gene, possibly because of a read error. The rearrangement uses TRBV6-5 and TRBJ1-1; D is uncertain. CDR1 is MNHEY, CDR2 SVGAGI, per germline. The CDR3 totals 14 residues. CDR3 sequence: CASVDPNTNTKAFF. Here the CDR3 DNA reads TGTGCCAGCGTTGACCCGAACACTAACACTAAAGCTTTCTTT.

The CDR3 bases are TGTGCCAGCAGTTTATCGGGGATAAACTACGAGCAGTACTTC. It translates to CASSLSGINYEQYF. The rearrangement uses TRBV27 and TRBJ2-7; D call uncertain. V lost 0 bases and J lost 3, with 9 bases in between. Per germline, CDR1 MNHEY and CDR2 SMNVEV (reference sequence). CDR3 length: 14 residues.

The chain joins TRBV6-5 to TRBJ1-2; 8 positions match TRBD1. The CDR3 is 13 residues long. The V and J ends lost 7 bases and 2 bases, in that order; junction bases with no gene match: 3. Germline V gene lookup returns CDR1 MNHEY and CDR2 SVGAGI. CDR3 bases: TGTGCCAGCAAAAGGACAGGGAACTATGGCTACACCTTC. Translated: CASKRTGNYGYTF.

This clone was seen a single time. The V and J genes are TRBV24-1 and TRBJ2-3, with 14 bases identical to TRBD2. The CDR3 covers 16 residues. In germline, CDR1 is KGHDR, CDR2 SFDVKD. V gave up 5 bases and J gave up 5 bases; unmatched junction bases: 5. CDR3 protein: CATSAGTSGSRDTQYF. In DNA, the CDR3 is TGTGCCACCAGTGCGGGGACTAGCGGGAGTAGAGATACGCAGTATTTT.

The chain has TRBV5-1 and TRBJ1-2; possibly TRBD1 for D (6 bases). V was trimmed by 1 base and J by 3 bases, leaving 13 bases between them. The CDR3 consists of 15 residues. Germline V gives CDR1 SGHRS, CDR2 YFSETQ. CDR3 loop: CASSLYGTSYYGYTF. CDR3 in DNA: TGCGCCAGCAGCTTGTATGGGACAAGCTACTATGGCTACACCTTC.

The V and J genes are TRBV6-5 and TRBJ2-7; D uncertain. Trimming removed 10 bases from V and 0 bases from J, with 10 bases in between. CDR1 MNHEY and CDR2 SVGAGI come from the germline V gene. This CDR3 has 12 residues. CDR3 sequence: CATTGSSYEQYF. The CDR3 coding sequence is TGTGCCACGACGGGTAGCTCCTACGAGCAGTACTTC.

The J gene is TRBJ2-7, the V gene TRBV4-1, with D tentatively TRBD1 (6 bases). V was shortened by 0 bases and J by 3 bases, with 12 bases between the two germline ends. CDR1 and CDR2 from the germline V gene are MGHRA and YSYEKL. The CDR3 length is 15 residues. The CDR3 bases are TGCGCCAGCAGCCAAGATAACAGGGAATTCTACGAGCAGTACTTC. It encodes CASSQDNREFYEQYF.

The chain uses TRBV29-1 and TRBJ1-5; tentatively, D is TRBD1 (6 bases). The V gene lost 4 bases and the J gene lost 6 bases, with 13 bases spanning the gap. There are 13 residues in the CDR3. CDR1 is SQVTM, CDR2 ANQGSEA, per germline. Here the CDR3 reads CSVGRGIGQPQHF. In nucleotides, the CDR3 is TGCAGCGTTGGGAGGGGGATTGGTCAGCCCCAGCATTTT.

For the CDR3, the DNA is TGTGCCAGCTCACCAATGGTGGCCTACAATGAGCAGTTCTTC. Translating gives CASSPMVAYNEQFF. The genes are TRBV18 and TRBJ2-1; D not resolved. Looked up from germline, CDR1 is KGHSH and CDR2 is LQKENI. V gave up 2 bases and J gave up 2 bases, with 7 bases separating them. The length of the CDR3 is 14 residues.

CDR3 in DNA: TGTGCCAGCAGCTTGCCCTCGGAGTCGACCCAAGAGACCCAGTACTTC. As protein: CASSLPSESTQETQYF. The chain couples TRBV5-4 to TRBJ2-5, with no clear D. Trimming removed 1 base at V and 1 base at J, with 14 bases between. Germline V gene sequence: CDR1 SGHNT, CDR2 YYREEE (reference sequence). CDR3 length: 16 amino acids.

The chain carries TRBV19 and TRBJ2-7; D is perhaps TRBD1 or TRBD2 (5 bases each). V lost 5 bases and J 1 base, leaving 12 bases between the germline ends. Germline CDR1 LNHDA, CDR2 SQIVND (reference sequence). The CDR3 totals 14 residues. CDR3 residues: CASSRDHQSYEQYF. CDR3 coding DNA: TGTGCCAGTAGTCGGGACCACCAGTCCTACGAGCAGTACTTC.

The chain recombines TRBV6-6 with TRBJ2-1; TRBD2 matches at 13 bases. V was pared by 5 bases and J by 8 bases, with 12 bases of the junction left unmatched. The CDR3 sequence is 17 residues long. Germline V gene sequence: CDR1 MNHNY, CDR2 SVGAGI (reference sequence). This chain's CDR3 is CASSHGTSGEVSHEQFF. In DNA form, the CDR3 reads TGTGCCAGCAGTCACGGGACTAGCGGGGAGGTCAGCCATGAGCAGTTCTTC.